This is a list of T cell receptor beta chains from one sample in a study of T cell responses to AZD1222 COVID-19 vaccine. Sequencing used immunoSEQ multiplex PCR; TCRdb keeps in-frame clones, though not all of them. This table has about 120,000 clones, 92% appearing once. The sequencing used peripheral blood, collected 28 days after the second AZD1222 dose. These receptors were taken from an adult who received the AZD1222 COVID-19 vaccine. Both conserved end residues are part of each CDR3. The D gene is left open where the match is weak.

TRBV27	TRBJ2-1	12	-	CASSLSSREAFF
TRBV11-2	TRBJ2-1	19	TRBD2	CASSLILIFGGTSFPEQFF
TRBV9	TRBJ1-1	13	-	CASSASGAGRAFF
TRBV6-5	TRBJ1-1	13	TRBD1	CATTGTALTEAFF
TRBV3-1/TRBV3-2	TRBJ1-5	16	-	CASQGKRVSSNQPQHF
TRBV6-5	TRBJ1-4	15	-	CASSISGGSPEKLFF
TRBV28	TRBJ1-2	15	-	CASSSPGGSNYGYTF
TRBV18	TRBJ2-1	14	-	CASSLSRAHNEQFF
TRBV30	TRBJ1-3	13	-	CAWSVHGGNTIYF
TRBV20-1	TRBJ2-2	15	-	CSASAGSENTGELFF
TRBV7-9	TRBJ2-1	14	TRBD1	CASSLGQGLNEQFF
TRBV7-8	TRBJ1-1	16	-	CASSPQYAGRDTEAFF
TRBV19	TRBJ1-1	14	-	CASSIARQPSEAFF
TRBV7-2	TRBJ2-5	14	TRBD2	CASSIQRGGETQYF
TRBV9	TRBJ1-2	17	-	CASSVALEPTLDYGYTF
TRBV9	TRBJ1-6	14	-	CASSVSREKSPLHF
TRBV3-1/TRBV3-2	TRBJ1-5	14	-	CASSKMTEGQPQHF
TRBV30	TRBJ1-5	14	-	CAWSQSSQNQPQHF
TRBV18	TRBJ1-3	17	-	CASSPFGGTSSGNTIYF
TRBV28	TRBJ1-1	11	-	CASSFLSEAFF
TRBV11-2	TRBJ2-2	13	-	CASSLGIAGELFF
TRBV9	TRBJ2-1	15	TRBD2	CASPRVAGGYNEQFF